This entry lists 16 T cell receptor beta chains sequenced from one sample in a study of vaccination effects on CD4 cells after COVID-19. The antigens for these receptors are not known. TCRdb's table, derived via immunoSEQ multiplex PCR, lists solely in-frame clones and lacks some. The table shows around 53,000 clones, with 65% to 80% occurring only once. ViraFEST expansion of antigen-specific CD4+ T cells with viral peptide pools preceded sequencing. Culturing for around ten days preceded CD4+ T cell isolation. This individual tested PCR-positive for SARS-CoV-2 infection between March and December 2020. The sequencing here drew on CD4+ T cells from PBMCs cultured with HIV peptides, taken before COVID-19 vaccination. This sample's subset: HIV-1 Nef peptide pool negative control/reference culture. Source of these receptors: a human donor who had a prior SARS-CoV-2 infection.

The J gene is TRBJ2-2, the V gene TRBV5-1, with D perhaps TRBD1 (6 bases). The CDR3 sequence is 14 residues long. Germline assignment: CDR1 SGHRS and CDR2 YFSETQ. The V and J ends lost 4 bases and 6 bases respectively, with 13 bases between them. CDR3 region: CASSQQGSPGELFF. The CDR3 nucleotides are TGCGCCAGCAGCCAACAGGGTTCTCCCGGGGAGCTGTTTTTT.

The chain links TRBV2 to TRBJ2-2; D is undetermined. V lost 5 bases and J lost 3, with 10 bases in between. The CDR3 covers 14 residues. In germline, CDR1 is SNHLY, CDR2 FYNNEI. The CDR3 loop reads CASSIQPDTGELFF. CDR3 DNA: TGTGCCAGCAGTATCCAGCCAGACACCGGGGAGCTGTTTTTT.

The J gene is TRBJ2-7, the V gene TRBV6-1; D assignment may be TRBD1 or TRBD2 (5 bases each). The ends were cut back, 3 bases at V and 5 bases at J, with 14 bases in the middle. The CDR3 is 14 residues long. Germline CDR1 and CDR2: MNHNS and SASEGT. Here the CDR3 reads CASSEVGARHEQYF. The CDR3 DNA is TGTGCCAGCAGTGAGGTCGGGGCTCGCCACGAGCAGTACTTC.

The CDR3 region is CASSYSWSGGAGSDTQYF. CDR3 coding DNA: TGTGCCAGCAGTTACTCGTGGAGCGGGGGGGCCGGGTCAGATACGCAGTATTTT. This chain joins TRBV6-2 or TRBV6-3 and TRBJ2-3, with 10 bases aligning to TRBD2. The CDR3 is 18 residues long. CDR1 is MNHEY and CDR2 is SVGEGT in the germline V gene. Unmatched junction bases numbered 10, after V lost 0 bases and J lost 4 bases.

The V and J genes are TRBV12-3 or TRBV12-4 and TRBJ1-2; no firm D call. CDR3 length equals 13 residues. Trimming left V 8 bases short and J 0 bases short, with 10 bases between. The CDR3 region has the DNA TGTGCCAGCGTCCGGGCCCCTAACTATGGCTACACCTTC. Amino acid sequence: CASVRAPNYGYTF.

This chain links TRBV24-1 with TRBJ2-1; 7 nucleotides line up with TRBD2. Trimming at V came to 3 bases and at J to 0 bases, leaving 7 bases not matched to a gene. Germline V gene data show CDR1 as KGHDR and CDR2 as SFDVKD. This CDR3 spans 17 amino acids. CDR3 protein: CATSDPASGSSYNEQFF. As DNA, the CDR3 is TGTGCCACCAGTGATCCCGCTAGCGGCAGCTCCTACAATGAGCAGTTCTTC.

This clone was picked up one time. The rearrangement joins TRBV6-2 or TRBV6-3 to TRBJ2-1; 11 bases line up with TRBD2. CDR3 length equals 20 residues. V lost 5 bases to trimming and J lost 0 bases; unmatched junction nucleotides: 15. CDR1 and CDR2 from the germline V gene are MNHEY and SVGEGT. In nucleotides, the CDR3 is TGTGCCAGCAGTCACAGATCTAGCGGGAGGCCCAGTAGCTCCTACAATGAGCAGTTCTTC. The encoded protein is CASSHRSSGRPSSSYNEQFF.

V and J are TRBV11-1 and TRBJ1-3, with D possibly being TRBD1 (5 bases). CDR3 size: 13 residues. Deletions cut 5 bases from V and 9 bases from J, with 14 bases between. CDR1 SGHAT and CDR2 FQDESV come from the germline V gene (reference sequence). The CDR3 nucleotides are TGTGCCAGCAGCCAAATACGGGACGGCACCATATATTTT. It translates to CASSQIRDGTIYF.

The J gene is TRBJ1-1, the V gene TRBV6-5; D is unresolved. The CDR3 consists of 11 residues. Germline V lookup: CDR1 MNHEY, CDR2 SVGAGI. V was clipped by 6 bases and J by 11 bases, with 13 bases between them. In DNA form, the CDR3 reads TGTGCCAGCAGGAGCCTTGGAGGGGCTTTCTTT. This codes for CASRSLGGAFF.

V usage is TRBV27 and J usage is TRBJ2-4; D uncertain. CDR1 MNHEY and CDR2 SMNVEV come from the germline V gene (reference sequence). V was pared by 0 bases and J by 9 bases, with 3 bases between. This CDR3 comprises 11 residues. The CDR3 spells CASSLSVIQYF. The CDR3 region has the DNA TGTGCCAGCAGTTTATCGGTCATTCAGTACTTC.

This sequence joins TRBV14 and TRBJ1-2, with a tentative D call TRBD1 (5 bases). Germline V lookup: CDR1 SGHDN, CDR2 FVKESK. The V gene lost 2 bases and the J gene lost 6 bases, with 10 bases spanning the gap. The CDR3 is made up of 13 amino acids. CDR3 protein: CASSQLTVNGYTF. The CDR3 DNA reads TGTGCCAGCAGCCAACTGACAGTAAATGGCTACACCTTC. The full variable domain, completed using reference TRBV14 and TRBJ1-2, is EAGVTQFPSHSVIEKGQTVTLRCDPISGHDNLYWYRRVMGKEIKFLLHFVKESKQDESGMPNNRFLAERTGGTYSTLKVQPAELEDSGVYFCASSQLTVNGYTFGSGTRLTVV.

V usage is TRBV3-1 (or the pseudogene TRBV3-2) and J usage is TRBJ2-5; 7 nucleotides agree with TRBD2. The CDR3 is 15 residues long. Germline loops: CDR1 LGHDT, CDR2 YNNKEL (reference sequence). The V and J ends lost 1 base and 2 bases, in that order; junction bases with no gene match: 4. CDR3 protein: CASSQGIAGQETQYF. The CDR3 DNA follows: TGTGCCAGCAGCCAAGGGATAGCGGGTCAAGAGACCCAGTACTTC.

The chain is built from TRBV18 and TRBJ1-1; 7 bases align to TRBD1. V lost 5 bases, J lost 1 base, and 4 bases stayed unmatched. The CDR3 has 14 residues. Germline assignment: CDR1 KGHSH and CDR2 LQKENI. The CDR3 DNA follows: TGTGCCAGCTCAGCCACAGGGGAGAACACTGAAGCTTTCTTT. It is translated as CASSATGENTEAFF.

This chain connects TRBV2 to TRBJ1-6; 8 nucleotides agree with TRBD1. The junction had 9 bases not matched to a gene; V was cut back by 7 bases and J by 13 bases. The CDR3 covers 13 residues. Germline V gene sequence: CDR1 SNHLY, CDR2 FYNNEI. The CDR3 coding sequence is TGTGCCAGCAACAGACAGGGGACGCTTCCCCTCCACTTT. It codes for CASNRQGTLPLHF.

This clone was recorded only once. The chain combines TRBV7-3 with TRBJ2-1, with 7 bases aligning to TRBD2. There are 19 residues in the CDR3. With V trimmed by 5 bases and J by 4 bases, 20 bases remained unmatched. Germline loops: CDR1 SGHTA, CDR2 FQGTGA. CDR3 DNA sequence: TGTGCCAGCAGCCCAAGGGGCTCGACAGCGGGAACCTTTTACAATGAGCAGTTCTTC. This translates into CASSPRGSTAGTFYNEQFF.

The chain has TRBV7-9 and TRBJ1-2, with D hard to call. CDR3 size: 15 residues. V was trimmed by 5 bases and J by 6 bases, leaving 19 bases between them. Germline V gene sequence: CDR1 SEHNR, CDR2 FQNEAQ (reference sequence). CDR3 in amino acids: CASSRFDRGGDGYTF. CDR3 sequence (DNA): TGTGCCAGCAGCCGATTTGACCGGGGTGGGGATGGCTACACCTTC.